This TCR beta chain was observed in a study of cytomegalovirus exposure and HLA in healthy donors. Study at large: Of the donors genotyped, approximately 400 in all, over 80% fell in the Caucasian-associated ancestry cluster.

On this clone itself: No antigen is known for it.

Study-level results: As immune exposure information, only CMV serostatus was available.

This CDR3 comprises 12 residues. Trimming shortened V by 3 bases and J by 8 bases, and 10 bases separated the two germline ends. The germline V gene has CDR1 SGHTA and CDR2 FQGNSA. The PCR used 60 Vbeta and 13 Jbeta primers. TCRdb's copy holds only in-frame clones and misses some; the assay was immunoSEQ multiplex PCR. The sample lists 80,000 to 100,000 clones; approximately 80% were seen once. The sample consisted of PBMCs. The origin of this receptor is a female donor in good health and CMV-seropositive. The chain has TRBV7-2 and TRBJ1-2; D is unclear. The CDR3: CASSFGEEGYTF. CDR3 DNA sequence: TGTGCCAGCAGCTTCGGGGAGGAGGGCTACACCTTC.